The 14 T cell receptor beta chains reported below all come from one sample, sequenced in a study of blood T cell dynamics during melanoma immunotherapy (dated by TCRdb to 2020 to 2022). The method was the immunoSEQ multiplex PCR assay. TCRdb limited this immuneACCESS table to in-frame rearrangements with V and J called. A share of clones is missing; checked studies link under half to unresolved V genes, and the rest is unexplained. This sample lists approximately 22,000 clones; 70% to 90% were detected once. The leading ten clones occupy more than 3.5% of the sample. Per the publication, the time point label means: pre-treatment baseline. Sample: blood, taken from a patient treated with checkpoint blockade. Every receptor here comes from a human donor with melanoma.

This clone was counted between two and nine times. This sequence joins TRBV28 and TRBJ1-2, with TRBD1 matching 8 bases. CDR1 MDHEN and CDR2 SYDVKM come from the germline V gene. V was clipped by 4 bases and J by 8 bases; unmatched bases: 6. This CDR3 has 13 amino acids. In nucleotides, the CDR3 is TGTGCCAGCAGTTCCGGACAGGGACGGGGCTACACCTTC. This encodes CASSSGQGRGYTF.

Here the CDR3 DNA reads TGCGCCAGCAGCTGGGGGCTAGGACCAGATACGCAGTATTTT. This sequence encodes CASSWGLGPDTQYF. The J gene is TRBJ2-3, the V gene TRBV5-1; D is perhaps TRBD1 (6 bases). Germline CDR1 SGHRS, CDR2 YFSETQ. The V gene lost 3 bases and the J gene lost 4 bases, with 12 bases spanning the gap. CDR3 size: 14 residues. Full variable domain (rest looked up from reference TRBV5-1 and TRBJ2-3): KAGVTQTPRYLIKTRGQQVTLSCSPISGHRSVSWYQQTPGQGLQFLFEYFSETQRNKGNFPGRFSGRQFSNSRSEMNVSTLELGDSALYLCASSWGLGPDTQYFGPGTRLTVL.

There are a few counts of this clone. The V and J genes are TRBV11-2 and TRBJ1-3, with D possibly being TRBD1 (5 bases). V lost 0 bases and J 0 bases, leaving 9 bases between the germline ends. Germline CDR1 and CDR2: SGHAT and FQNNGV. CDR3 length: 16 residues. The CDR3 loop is CASSLDRATSGNTIYF. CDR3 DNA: TGTGCCAGCAGCTTAGACAGGGCAACCTCTGGAAACACCATATATTTT.

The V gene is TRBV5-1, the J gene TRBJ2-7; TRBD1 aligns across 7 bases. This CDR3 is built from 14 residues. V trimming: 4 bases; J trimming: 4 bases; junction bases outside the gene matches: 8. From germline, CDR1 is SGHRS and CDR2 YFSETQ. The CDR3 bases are TGCGCCAGCAGCCGGGGCAGGGGGTCTTACGAGCAGTACTTC. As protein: CASSRGRGSYEQYF.

CDR3 in amino acids: CASSVGDRESDTQYF. The DNA of the CDR3 is TGTGCCAGCAGCGTAGGGGACAGGGAGTCAGATACGCAGTATTTT. The chain recombines TRBV9 with TRBJ2-3; 9 bases fit TRBD1. Per germline, CDR1 SGDLS and CDR2 YYNGEE. V shed 0 bases, J shed 4 bases, and the junction held 3 bases outside the gene matches. The CDR3 has 15 residues.

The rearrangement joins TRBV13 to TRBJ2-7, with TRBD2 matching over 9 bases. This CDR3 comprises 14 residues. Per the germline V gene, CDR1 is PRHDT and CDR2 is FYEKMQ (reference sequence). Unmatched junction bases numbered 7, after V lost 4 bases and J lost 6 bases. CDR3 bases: TGTGCCAGCAGCTATAGCGGGAGTTGGTCCGAGCAGTACTTC. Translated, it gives CASSYSGSWSEQYF.

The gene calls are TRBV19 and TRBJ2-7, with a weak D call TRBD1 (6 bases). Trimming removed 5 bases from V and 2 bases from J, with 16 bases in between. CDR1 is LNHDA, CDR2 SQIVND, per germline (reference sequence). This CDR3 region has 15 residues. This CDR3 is CASSSPGQGTYEQYF. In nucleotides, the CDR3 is TGTGCCAGTAGTTCCCCGGGACAAGGGACCTACGAGCAGTACTTC.

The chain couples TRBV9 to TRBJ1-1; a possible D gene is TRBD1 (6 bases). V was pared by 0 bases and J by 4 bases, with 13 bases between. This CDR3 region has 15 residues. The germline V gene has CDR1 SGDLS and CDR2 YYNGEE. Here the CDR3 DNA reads TGTGCCAGCAGCGTAGTTGGGGGGCCGGGCACTGAAGCTTTCTTT. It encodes CASSVVGGPGTEAFF.

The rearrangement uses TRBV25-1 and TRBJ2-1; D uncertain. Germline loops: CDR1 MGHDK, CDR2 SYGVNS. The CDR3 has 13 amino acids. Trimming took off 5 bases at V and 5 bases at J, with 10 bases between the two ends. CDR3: CASSSSRDNEQFF. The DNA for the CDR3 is TGTGCCAGCAGTTCTTCTAGGGACAATGAGCAGTTCTTC.

The CDR3 here is CASSSGTRGTQYF. CDR3 DNA sequence: TGTGCCAGCAGTTCCGGGACTAGAGGGACCCAGTACTTC. The V call is TRBV7-2, the J call TRBJ2-5; 8 bases agree with TRBD2. Germline values: CDR1 SGHTA, CDR2 FQGNSA. Trimming removed 6 bases from V and 7 bases from J; junction bases left unmatched: 7. There are 13 residues in the CDR3.

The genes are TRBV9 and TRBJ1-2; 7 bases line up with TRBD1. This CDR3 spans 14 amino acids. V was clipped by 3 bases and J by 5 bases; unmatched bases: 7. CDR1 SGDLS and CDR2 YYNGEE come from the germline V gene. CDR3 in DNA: TGTGCCAGCAGCGCGGACAGGTTTTTATATGGCTACACCTTC. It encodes CASSADRFLYGYTF.

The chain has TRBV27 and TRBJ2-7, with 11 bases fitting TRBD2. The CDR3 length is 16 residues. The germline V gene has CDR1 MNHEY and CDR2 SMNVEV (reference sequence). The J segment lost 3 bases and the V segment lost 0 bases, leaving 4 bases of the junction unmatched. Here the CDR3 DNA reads TGTGCCAGCAGTTTATCCCCTAGCGGGGGGATCTACGAGCAGTACTTC. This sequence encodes CASSLSPSGGIYEQYF.

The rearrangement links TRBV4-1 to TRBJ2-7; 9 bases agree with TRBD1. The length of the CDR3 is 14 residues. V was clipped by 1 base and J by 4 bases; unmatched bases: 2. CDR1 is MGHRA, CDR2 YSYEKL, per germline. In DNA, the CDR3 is TGCGCCAGCAGCCAAGGGGACAGGGAGTACGAGCAGTACTTC. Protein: CASSQGDREYEQYF.

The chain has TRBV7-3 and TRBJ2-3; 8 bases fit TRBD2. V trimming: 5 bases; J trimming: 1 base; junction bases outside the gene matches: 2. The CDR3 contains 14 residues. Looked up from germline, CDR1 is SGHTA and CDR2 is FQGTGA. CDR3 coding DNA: TGTGCCAGCAGCATACTAGCGGGCACAGATACGCAGTATTTT. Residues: CASSILAGTDTQYF.